The TCR beta chain under discussion was sequenced for a study of T-cell memory formation after mild COVID-19. Study summary: The two donors had largely donor-specific TCR clusters.

Constant-segment primers were used for 5'RACE, and the resulting TCR alpha and TCR beta cDNA libraries carried sample barcodes and UMIs. TCRdb reprocessed the 5' RACE reads with MiXCR, giving one entry per CDR3 protein. The repertoire holds just under 550,000 distinct CDR3 sequences, with 20% as singletons. J was trimmed by 9 bases and V by 1 base; bases with no gene match: 8. The germline V gene has CDR1 SEHNR and CDR2 FQNEAQ (reference sequence). This CDR3 has 16 residues. Sequenced input: PBMCs or a T cell subset sorted from them (not recorded which). The chain recombines TRBV7-9 with TRBJ2-1, with 11 bases fitting TRBD1. The sequence was collected from an adult woman who had mild COVID-19 (a few samples of this study predate the infection). Cell type and time point are not known. CDR3 sequence reads: CASSLEVGQGASEQFF. The CDR3 nucleotides read TGTGCCAGCAGCTTAGAAGTAGGACAGGGGGCAAGTGAGCAGTTCTTC.